The present TCR beta chain was sequenced within a study of PD-1 blockade in classical Hodgkin lymphoma. Study information: Nivolumab was administered to patients intravenously at 3 mg/kg every 2 weeks.

The patients all showed relapse after autologous stem cell transplantation, while their brentuximab vedotin exposure varied. Study-wide results and limits: Newly diagnosed patients had baseline TCR diversity that was reportedly lower than that of healthy donors.

The data were produced by immunoSEQ multiplex PCR, yet TCRdb's version contains in-frame clones alone and is incomplete. The table records around 13,000 clones, roughly 78% of them present only once. As for this clone: What it recognizes is unknown.

Trimming cost V 1 base and J 0 bases, with 9 bases left between them. Germline V gene sequence: CDR1 SGHTA, CDR2 FQGNSA. CDR3 length: 15 residues. The input for sequencing was peripheral blood mononuclear cells (PBMCs), taken before the second cycle of nivolumab. This sequence originates from a human donor with classical Hodgkin lymphoma. The chain carries TRBV7-2 and TRBJ2-5; tentative D call: TRBD1 (5 bases). CDR3 sequence reads: CASSLGGRDQETQYF. The CDR3 DNA follows: TGTGCCAGCAGCTTAGGAGGCAGGGACCAAGAGACCCAGTACTTC.